This T cell receptor beta chain was found in a study of long-term antiretroviral therapy in people with HIV (dated by TCRdb to about 2022). Study-wide context: The earliest samples were collected about a decade before the 2015 WHO recommendation for immediate ART, when ART was typically delayed until CD4 counts fell. A retrospective serial study tested whether changes in peripheral blood TRB repertoire composition and diversity were associated with ART initiation and durable HIV suppression. The cohort contributed fewer than 200 cryopreserved PBMC samples from about 31 adults with confirmed HIV infection, collected serially over a mean of approximately 6 years (range 1-12). Among the 30 or so participants with HIV, fewer than twelve were female. Test extractions of a monoclonal T-cell line alongside 30 to 35 polyclonal samples showed no cross-contamination during QIAcube processing. Overall study results and their limits: No data were available on ART adherence, viral resistance or therapy changes, limiting inferences about post-ART repertoire changes. The repertoire was dominated across all time points by expanded TRB clones identified before ART initiation, although this dominance was seen to fluctuate and to decrease in many PLHIV after ART. Owing to limited PBMC availability, only the TCR beta chain was sequenced, without alpha chain pairing. The samples span the years 2004 to 2017, and the ART regimens used at that time may not be as effective as current regimens. Narrower CDR3 length ranges were observed in HIV repertoires than in controls, and an antigen-experienced repertoire with only a slight naive shift after ART was suggested by the network structure. Because pre-ART samples had limited cell numbers, profiling was done on unsorted PBMC rather than on sorted CD4+ and CD8+ T cells. Starting ART was linked to a significant rise in TRB diversity, yet even with long-term ART the diversity remained significantly lower than in transplant donor controls.

Trimming costs V 7 bases and J 5 bases, and their ends lie 20 bases apart. The CDR3 spans 15 residues, from the cysteine through the phenylalanine. Of all the DNA, just the CDR3 is kept, 45 bases in frame from base 1. The germline V gene (reference sequence) gives CDR1 as SEHNR and CDR2 as FQNEAQ. The immunoSEQ hsTCRB v3.0 assay was used at survey level resolution to sequence the TRB variable region. TRB sequencing targeted a depth of 40,000-50,000 T-cell genomes per sample. Pooled TRB libraries were sequenced on an Illumina MiSeq with a v3 150-cycle kit. The authors processed their data as follows. Repertoire analysis ran in R within a reproducible Nextflow workflow covering QC, data transformation and analysis. LymphoSeq2, an R package for exploring AIRR-Seq data, was used to implement custom analyses. Four samples that yielded fewer than 5000 total TRB sequences were excluded, so that approximately 170 HIV repertoires were analyzed. Among the approximately 180 retained HIV repertoires, 59 were collected before ART initiation and some 130 were collected after ART initiation. Each repertoire was downsampled to 5000 TRB nucleotide sequences, and summary statistics were averaged across 100 downsampling iterations. The analysis kept only TRB sequences whose CDR3 regions were at least seven amino acids long. Two measures captured diversity: a Shannon entropy-derived clonality score and the Gini coefficient. In the repertoire networks, any two of the top 5000 CDR3 amino acid sequences were linked whenever the two sequences differed by an edit distance of one. Antigen specificity groups and MHC restriction were predicted for TRB CDR3 amino acid sequences with GLIPH2. CDR3 amino acid sequences were matched against VDJdb and McPAS-TCR to flag known CMV, EBV, HIV or tissue antigen associations. Pre-ART, post-ART and control groups were compared with Wilcoxon signed-rank tests and Holm-Bonferroni correction. The table was pulled from immuneACCESS by TCRdb, which kept in-frame rearrangements only. Such tables lose some clones; where checked, under half of the loss comes from unresolved V genes, and the rest has no known cause. D and trimming were read from the DNA, whereas the V and J calls and clone size are those reported in that table. Present in this sample are about 25,000 clones, 70% to 90% of which were seen just once. The ten most abundant clones make up about 3.5% of the sample.

In the case of this clone: There is no known antigen for this receptor. No base quality information exists; no much larger clone differs at one position.

To be included, a participant needed at least one PBMC sample from before ART initiation plus at least two post-ART samples. Treatment was received in the United States of America by all participants with HIV. Before DNA extraction, cryopreserved samples of about 0.9-11 million PBMC were thawed and then washed. At the time of the earliest PBMC sample for each participant with HIV, ages ranged from about 20 to 54 years. Per participant, PBMC samples came from 1-4 timepoints prior to ART initiation and 2-8 timepoints following ART initiation, for a median of 7 samples. For every participant, serial HIV viral load, CD4+ T-cell count, ART history and demographic data were obtained. Genomic DNA was extracted from unsorted PBMC with a Qiagen kit on a QIAcube, with processing performed in batches of 12 samples.

The sequencing here drew on unsorted PBMCs, taken 1.9 years after starting antiretroviral therapy. The clonotype comes from a woman aged 30 to 39 with HIV. The V and J genes are TRBV7-9 and TRBJ2-5; the D region possibly corresponds to TRBD1 (7 bases align). The CDR3 protein sequence reads: CASTPGGPAGETQYF. The bases are TGTGCCAGCACCCCAGGGGGGCCAGCAGGGGAGACCCAGTACTTC. Outside the CDR3, residues come from the reference TRBV7-9 and TRBJ2-5 proteins, so the full variable domain is: DTGVSQNPRHKITKRGQNVTFRCDPISEHNRLYWYRQTLGQGPEFLTYFQNEAQLEKSRLLSDRFSAERPKGSFSTLEIQRTEQGDSAMYLCASTPGGPAGETQYFGPGTRLLVL.